This TCR beta chain came from a study of T cell changes during pregnancy in multiple sclerosis. V dropped 0 bases and J dropped 4 bases, with 11 bases sitting between them. This CDR3 has 15 residues. Germline CDR1 is SGDLS and CDR2 is YYNGEE. Data came from immunoSEQ multiplex PCR; TCRdb stores just in-frame clones and leaves some out. The sample has more than 65,000 clones, 70% to 90% seen once. The sequence was collected from a female donor with multiple sclerosis, enrolled in a pregnancy study. This chain uses TRBV9 with TRBJ1-3; D is ambiguous. This sample comprised peripheral blood, obtained before pregnancy. The CDR3 loop reads CASSVEAGWGNTIYF. CDR3 nucleotide sequence: TGTGCCAGCAGCGTAGAGGCGGGATGGGGAAACACCATATATTTT.